This T cell receptor (beta chain) emerged from a study of shared clonotypes between healthy human individuals. The wider study: CD4 naive and memory got three plates each, CD8 naive two, CD8 memory one.

Genomic DNA belonging to each subset was distributed in equal measure over several immunoSEQ plates. The authors' processing: Junction-only immunoSEQ sequences carried no quality scores, so filtering differed. Data came from immunoSEQ multiplex PCR; TCRdb stores just in-frame clones and leaves some out. Clone size and V and J calls were adopted from that table, with D and trimming inferred from the DNA. This repertoire shows hundreds of thousands of clones, less than 85% found once; its top ten account for about 1.8%. CDR1 and CDR2 from the germline V gene are SGHNT and YYREEE (reference sequence). Germline trimming cut 4 bases from V and 6 bases from J; bases unmatched to any gene: 7. This CDR3 is built from 13 residues.

The receptor's source is a woman in her thirties in good health. Sequenced sample: memory CD4+ T cells sorted from blood. Subset reported: CD45RA-negative fraction. The rearrangement links TRBV5-4 to TRBJ2-7; TRBD1 matches 7 bases. The CDR3 DNA follows: TGTGCCAGCAGCCACACAGGGGTTGGCGAGCAGTACTTC. Its protein is CASSHTGVGEQYF.